This T cell receptor (beta chain) is from a study of blood T cell repertoires in COVID-19. Study as a whole: The samples span acute and convalescent COVID-19 from the United States, Italy and Spain. Nucleic acid was either cDNA or gDNA, and it came from T cells, B-cell-depleted T cells, or PBMCs.

The CDR3 totals 16 residues. Trimming cost V 3 bases and J 3 bases; bases outside gene matches: 7. Germline CDR1 is SNHLY and CDR2 is FYNNEI. Under the authors' procedure: Estimates of nucleated cell counts were drawn from the amplification of reference gene primers. Only in-frame clones appear in the TCRdb table, and some are missing; sequencing was by immunoSEQ multiplex PCR. For V, J and clone size, that table is used; D and trimming come from the DNA. This table holds approximately 200,000 clones, around nine tenths found once. The source is a man in his 60s who had recovered from COVID-19. The rearrangement links TRBV2 to TRBJ2-7, with TRBD1 matching 11 bases. Sequencing was performed on peripheral blood. The CDR3 loop reads CASSEGGTGGVYEQYF. The CDR3 bases are TGTGCCAGCAGTGAGGGAGGGACAGGGGGAGTCTACGAGCAGTACTTC.